This paragraph covers one T cell receptor (beta chain) sequence. Its antigen is undetermined. TCRdb re-derived calls from the 5' RACE reads in MiXCR, one entry per CDR3 protein. The top ten clones hold over 20% of a sample with around 320,000 distinct CDR3 sequences, approximately 19% of them seen once. These data originate in a study of T-cell memory formation after mild COVID-19. The wider study: The study found TCR clusters largely donor specific. Points from the study as a whole: Contracting clones from day 15 to 85 had balanced CD4/CD8; later expanders favoured CD4+.

The source material was PBMCs or a T cell subset sorted from them (not recorded which). The source is a man in his late teens or twenties who had mild COVID-19 (a few samples of this study predate the infection). Cell type and time point are not known.

CDR3 protein: CASTTSFAGRQFF. The DNA for the CDR3 is TGTGCCAGCACCACTAGTTTCGCGGGGAGGCAGTTCTTC. The gene calls are TRBV6-2 or TRBV6-3 and TRBJ2-1; the D gene is possibly TRBD2 (6 bases). The CDR3 has 13 residues. V was shortened by 7 bases and J by 12 bases, with 19 bases between the two germline ends. Germline V CDR1 and CDR2: MNHEY, SVGEGT.